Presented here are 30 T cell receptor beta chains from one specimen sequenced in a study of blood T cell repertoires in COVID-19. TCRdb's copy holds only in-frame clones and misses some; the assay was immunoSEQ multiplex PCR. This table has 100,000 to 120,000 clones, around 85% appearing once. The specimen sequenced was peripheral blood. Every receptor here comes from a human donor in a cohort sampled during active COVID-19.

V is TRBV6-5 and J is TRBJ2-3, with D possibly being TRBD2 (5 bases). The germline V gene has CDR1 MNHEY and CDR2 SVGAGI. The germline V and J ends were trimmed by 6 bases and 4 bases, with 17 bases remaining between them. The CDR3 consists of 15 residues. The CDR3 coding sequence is TGTGCCAGCAGCCTTCTGGATGGCGGGCCAGATACGCAGTATTTT. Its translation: CASSLLDGGPDTQYF.

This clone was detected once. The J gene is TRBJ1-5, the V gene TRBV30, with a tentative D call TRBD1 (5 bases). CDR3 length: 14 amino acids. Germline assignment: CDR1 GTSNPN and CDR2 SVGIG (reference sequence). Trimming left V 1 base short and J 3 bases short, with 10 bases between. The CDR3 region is CAWSEGALNQPQHF. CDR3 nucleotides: TGTGCCTGGAGTGAAGGGGCCCTCAATCAGCCCCAGCATTTT.

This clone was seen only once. The CDR3 DNA sequence: TGTGCCAGCAGTCGAAAAGCGGATTACGAGCAGTACTTC. Translating it yields CASSRKADYEQYF. The chain recombines TRBV6-5 with TRBJ2-7; D might be TRBD2 (5 bases). The CDR3 is 13 residues long. Looked up from germline, CDR1 is MNHEY and CDR2 is SVGAGI. Trimming took off 5 bases at V and 4 bases at J, with 12 bases between the two ends.

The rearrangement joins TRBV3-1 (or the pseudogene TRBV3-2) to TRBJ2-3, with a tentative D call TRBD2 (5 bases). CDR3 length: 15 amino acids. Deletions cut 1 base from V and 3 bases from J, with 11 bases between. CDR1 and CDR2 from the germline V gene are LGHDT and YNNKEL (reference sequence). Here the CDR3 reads CASSQVPRGTDTQYF. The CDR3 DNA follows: TGTGCCAGCAGCCAAGTGCCCCGGGGAACAGATACGCAGTATTTT.

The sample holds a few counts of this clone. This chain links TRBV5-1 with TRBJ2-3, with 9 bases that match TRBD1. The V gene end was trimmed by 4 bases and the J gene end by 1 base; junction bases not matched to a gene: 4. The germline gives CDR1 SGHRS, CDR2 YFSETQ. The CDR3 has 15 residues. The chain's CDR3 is CASSRTGVGTDTQYF. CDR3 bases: TGCGCCAGCAGCAGGACAGGGGTCGGCACAGATACGCAGTATTTT.

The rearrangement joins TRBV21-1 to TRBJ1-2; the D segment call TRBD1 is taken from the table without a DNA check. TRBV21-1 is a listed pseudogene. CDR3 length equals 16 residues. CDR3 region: CASAEHSDRFNYGYTF. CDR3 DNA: TGTGCCAGCGCCGAACATTCGGACAGGTTCAACTATGGCTACACCTTC.

CDR3 sequence (DNA): TGTGCCAGTAGTATAGGAGGGGGCAAACTCTCCGAGCAGTACTTC. It codes for CASSIGGGKLSEQYF. The gene calls are TRBV19 and TRBJ2-7, with 7 nucleotides matching TRBD1. Germline V lookup: CDR1 LNHDA, CDR2 SQIVND (reference sequence). There are 15 residues in the CDR3. With V trimmed by 1 base and J by 6 bases, 9 bases remained unmatched.

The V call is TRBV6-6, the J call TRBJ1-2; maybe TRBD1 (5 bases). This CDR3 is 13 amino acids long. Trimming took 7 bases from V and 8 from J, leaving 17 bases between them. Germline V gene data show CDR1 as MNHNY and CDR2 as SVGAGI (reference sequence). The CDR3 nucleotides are TGTGCCAGCACCCAAGAAGGGGCCCGGGGCTACACCTTC. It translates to CASTQEGARGYTF.

CDR3 nucleotides: TGCAGCCCTTCCTCCAACACTGAAGCTTTCTTT. It yields the protein CSPSSNTEAFF. The V call is TRBV20-1, the J call TRBJ1-1; D not certain. This CDR3 has 11 amino acids. The germline CDR1 and CDR2 sequences are DFQATT and SNEGSKA (reference sequence).

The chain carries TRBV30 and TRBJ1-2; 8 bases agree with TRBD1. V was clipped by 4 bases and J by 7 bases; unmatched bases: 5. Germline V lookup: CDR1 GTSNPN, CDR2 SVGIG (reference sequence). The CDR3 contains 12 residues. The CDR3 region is CAWIQGASGYTF. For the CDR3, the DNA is TGTGCCTGGATCCAGGGGGCAAGTGGCTACACCTTC.

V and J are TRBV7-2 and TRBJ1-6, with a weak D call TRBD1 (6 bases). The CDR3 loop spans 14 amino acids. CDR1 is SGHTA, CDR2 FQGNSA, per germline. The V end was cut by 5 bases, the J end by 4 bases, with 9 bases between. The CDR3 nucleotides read TGTGCCAGCAGCCTTACAGGGTATAATTCACCCCTCCACTTT. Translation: CASSLTGYNSPLHF.

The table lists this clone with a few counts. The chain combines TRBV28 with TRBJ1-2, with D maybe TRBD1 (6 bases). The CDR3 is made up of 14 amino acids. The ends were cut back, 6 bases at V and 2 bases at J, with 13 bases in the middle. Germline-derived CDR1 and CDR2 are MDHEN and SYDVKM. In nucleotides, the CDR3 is TGTGCCAGCAGCGACACGGGGGGCAACTATGGCTACACCTTC. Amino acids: CASSDTGGNYGYTF.

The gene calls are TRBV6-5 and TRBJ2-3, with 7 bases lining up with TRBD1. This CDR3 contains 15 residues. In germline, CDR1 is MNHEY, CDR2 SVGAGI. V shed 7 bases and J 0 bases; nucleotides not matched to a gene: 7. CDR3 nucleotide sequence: TGTGCCAGCAACTCAAGGGACAGTAGCACAGATACGCAGTATTTT. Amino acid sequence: CASNSRDSSTDTQYF.

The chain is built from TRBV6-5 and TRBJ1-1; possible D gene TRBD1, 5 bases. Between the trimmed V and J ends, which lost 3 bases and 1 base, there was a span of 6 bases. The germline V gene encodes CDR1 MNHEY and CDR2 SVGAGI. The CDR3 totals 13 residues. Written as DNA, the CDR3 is TGTGCCAGCAGTTATACAGGGAACACTGAAGCTTTCTTT. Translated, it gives CASSYTGNTEAFF.

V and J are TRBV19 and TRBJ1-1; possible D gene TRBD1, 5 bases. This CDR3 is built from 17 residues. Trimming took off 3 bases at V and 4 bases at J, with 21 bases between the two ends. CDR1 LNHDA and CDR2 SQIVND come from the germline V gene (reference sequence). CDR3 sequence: CASSIHGRALRGTEAFF. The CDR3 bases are TGTGCCAGTAGTATTCACGGTCGAGCCCTAAGGGGCACTGAAGCTTTCTTT.

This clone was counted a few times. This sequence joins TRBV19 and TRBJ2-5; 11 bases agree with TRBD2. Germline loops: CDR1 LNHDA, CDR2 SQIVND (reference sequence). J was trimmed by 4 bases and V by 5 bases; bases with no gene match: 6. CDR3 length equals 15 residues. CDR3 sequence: CASSPGTSGAETQYF. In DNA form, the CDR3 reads TGTGCCAGTAGTCCCGGGACTAGCGGTGCAGAGACCCAGTACTTC.

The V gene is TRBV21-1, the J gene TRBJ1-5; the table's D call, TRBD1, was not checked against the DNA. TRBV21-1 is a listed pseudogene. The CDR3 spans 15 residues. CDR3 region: CASISPGVSNQPQHF. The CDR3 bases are TGTGCCAGCATTTCGCCAGGGGTTAGCAATCAGCCCCAGCATTTT.

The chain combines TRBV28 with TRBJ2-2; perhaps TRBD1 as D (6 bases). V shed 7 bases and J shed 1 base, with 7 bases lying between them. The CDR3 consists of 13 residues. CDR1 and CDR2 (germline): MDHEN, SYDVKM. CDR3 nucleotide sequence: TGTGCCAGCATACAGGGGAACACCGGGGAGCTGTTTTTT. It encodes CASIQGNTGELFF.

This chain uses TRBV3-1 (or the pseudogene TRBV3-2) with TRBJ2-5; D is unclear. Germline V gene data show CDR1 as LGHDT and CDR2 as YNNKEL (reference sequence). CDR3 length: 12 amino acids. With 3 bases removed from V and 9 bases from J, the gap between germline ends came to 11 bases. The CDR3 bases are TGTGCCAGCAGCCAGTATGACCGGGCCCAGTACTTC. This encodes CASSQYDRAQYF.

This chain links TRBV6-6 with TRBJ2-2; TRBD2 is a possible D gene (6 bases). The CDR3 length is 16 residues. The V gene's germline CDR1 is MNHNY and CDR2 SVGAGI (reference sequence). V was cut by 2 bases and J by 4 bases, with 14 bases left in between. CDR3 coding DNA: TGTGCCAGCAGTTACCTACGGGACTCCAGCACCGGGGAGCTGTTTTTT. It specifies CASSYLRDSSTGELFF.

CDR3 DNA: TGTGCCAGCAGTTACGGGCAGCATCAGCCCCAGCATTTT. Translating it yields CASSYGQHQPQHF. The gene calls are TRBV6-5 and TRBJ1-5; D is unresolved. Per germline, CDR1 MNHEY and CDR2 SVGAGI. Trimming removed 2 bases from V and 5 bases from J, with 7 bases in between. This CDR3 contains 13 residues.

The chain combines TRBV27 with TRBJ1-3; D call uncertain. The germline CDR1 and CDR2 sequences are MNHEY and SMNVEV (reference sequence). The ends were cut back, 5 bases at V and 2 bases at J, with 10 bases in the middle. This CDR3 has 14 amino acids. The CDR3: CASSTTGAGNTIYF. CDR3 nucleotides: TGTGCCAGCAGTACCACGGGTGCTGGAAACACCATATATTTT.

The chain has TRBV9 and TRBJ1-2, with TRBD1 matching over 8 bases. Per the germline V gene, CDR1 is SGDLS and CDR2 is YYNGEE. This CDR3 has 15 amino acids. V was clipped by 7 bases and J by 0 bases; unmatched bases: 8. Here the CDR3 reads CASANDRGPNYGYTF. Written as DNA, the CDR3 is TGTGCCAGCGCGAACGACAGGGGCCCTAACTATGGCTACACCTTC.

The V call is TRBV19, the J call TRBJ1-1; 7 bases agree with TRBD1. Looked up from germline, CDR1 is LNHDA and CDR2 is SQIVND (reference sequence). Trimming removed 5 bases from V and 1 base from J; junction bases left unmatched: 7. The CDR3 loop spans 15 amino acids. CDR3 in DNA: TGTGCCAGTAGTCTGGTGGAGGGGGCGAACACTGAAGCTTTCTTT. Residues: CASSLVEGANTEAFF.

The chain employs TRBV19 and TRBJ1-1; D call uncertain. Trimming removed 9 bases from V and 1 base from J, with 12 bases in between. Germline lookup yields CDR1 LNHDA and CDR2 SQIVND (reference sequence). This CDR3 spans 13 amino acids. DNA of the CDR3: TGTGCCAGCTTGGACCGGGGGAACACTGAAGCTTTCTTT. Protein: CASLDRGNTEAFF.

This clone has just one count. Written as DNA, the CDR3 is TGCAGTGCTAGTGGACCGGGAAAGCAGTTCTTC. Residues: CSASGPGKQFF. The J gene is TRBJ2-1, the V gene TRBV20-1; possibly TRBD2 for D (5 bases). There are 11 residues in the CDR3. Trimming cost V 3 bases and J 11 bases, with 11 bases left between them. Germline V lookup: CDR1 DFQATT, CDR2 SNEGSKA (reference sequence).

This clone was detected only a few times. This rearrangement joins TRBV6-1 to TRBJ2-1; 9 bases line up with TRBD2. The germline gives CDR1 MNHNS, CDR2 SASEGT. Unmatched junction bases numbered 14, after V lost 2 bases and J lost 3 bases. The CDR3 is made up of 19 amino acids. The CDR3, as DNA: TGTGCCAGCAGTGAAAATATCGGGAGACTAGCGGAGGTCTACAATGAGCAGTTCTTC. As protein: CASSENIGRLAEVYNEQFF.

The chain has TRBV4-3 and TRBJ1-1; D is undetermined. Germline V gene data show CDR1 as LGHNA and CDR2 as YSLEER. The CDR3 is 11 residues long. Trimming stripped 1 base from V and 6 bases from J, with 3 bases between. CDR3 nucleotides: TGCGCCAGCAGCCAAGCCTCTGAAGCTTTCTTT. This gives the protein CASSQASEAFF.

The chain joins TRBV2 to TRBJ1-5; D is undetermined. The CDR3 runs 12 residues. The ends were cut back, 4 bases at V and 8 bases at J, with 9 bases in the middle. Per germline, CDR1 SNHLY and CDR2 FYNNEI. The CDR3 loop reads CASSGSVEPQHF. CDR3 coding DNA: TGTGCCAGCAGTGGATCGGTTGAGCCCCAGCATTTT. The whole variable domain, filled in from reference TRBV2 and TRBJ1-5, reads EPEVTQTPSHQVTQMGQEVILRCVPISNHLYFYWYRQILGQKVEFLVSFYNNEISEKSEIFDDQFSVERPDGSNFTLKIRSTKLEDSAMYFCASSGSVEPQHFGDGTRLSIL.

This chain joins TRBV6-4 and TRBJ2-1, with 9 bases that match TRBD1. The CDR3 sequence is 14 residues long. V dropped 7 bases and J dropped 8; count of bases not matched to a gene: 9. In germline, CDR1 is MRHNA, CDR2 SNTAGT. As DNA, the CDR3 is TGTGCCAGCACCAAGGACAGGGGATATCATGAGCAGTTCTTC. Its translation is CASTKDRGYHEQFF.